The sequence of this TCR beta chain was determined in a study of blood T cell repertoires in COVID-19. Study background: The United States, Italy and Spain were the sources of the acute and convalescent COVID-19 samples.

This CDR3 comprises 13 residues. Germline lookup yields CDR1 MNHEY and CDR2 SVGAGI. V was clipped by 2 bases and J by 4 bases, with 7 bases between them. Using immunoSEQ multiplex PCR, the repertoire was profiled, and TCRdb retains in-frame clones only, with some absent. In the table there are over 11,000 clones, about 91% of which are singletons. This TCR derives from a human donor in a cohort sampled during active COVID-19. Source material: peripheral blood. This chain uses TRBV6-5 with TRBJ2-3; no definite D call. In DNA form, the CDR3 reads TGTGCCAGCAGTTACCCCGGTTCAGATACGCAGTATTTT. It encodes CASSYPGSDTQYF.